A single sample gave rise to the 19 T cell receptor beta chains below, sequenced in a study of T cells after yellow fever vaccination. TCRdb used MiXCR to reprocess the 5' RACE reads, holding one entry per CDR3 protein. The table records hundreds of thousands of distinct CDR3 sequences, more than 3% of them present only once. The specimen comprised PBMCs, sampled on the day of the yellow fever booster vaccination. Every receptor here comes from a man between 18 and 29 years old who received the YFV17D yellow fever vaccine.

This clonotype was found many times. J is TRBJ1-4 and V is TRBV12-3 or TRBV12-4, with D perhaps matching TRBD1 (5 bases). V lost 6 bases and J lost 3, with 14 bases in between. The CDR3 sequence is 15 residues long. In DNA, the CDR3 is TGTGCCAGCAGGGACTGGCAGGGCGCTAATGAAAAACTGTTTTTT. Its translation is CASRDWQGANEKLFF.

This clonotype was counted at least ten times. The chain recombines TRBV7-9 with TRBJ1-2, with D perhaps TRBD1 (6 bases). Per the germline V gene, CDR1 is SEHNR and CDR2 is FQNEAQ (reference sequence). The V gene lost 5 bases and the J gene lost 8 bases, with 21 bases spanning the gap. The CDR3 length is 15 residues. DNA for the CDR3: TGTGCCAGCAGCGCCGAGGTTGCAGGGGAAAGGGGCTACACCTTC. It yields the protein CASSAEVAGERGYTF.

V usage is TRBV12-3 or TRBV12-4 and J usage is TRBJ2-7; TRBD1 might be the D (5 bases). Trimming shortened V by 6 bases and J by 0 bases, and 9 bases separated the two germline ends. The length of the CDR3 is 13 residues. For the CDR3, the DNA is TGTGCCAGCAGCTCAGGGTTCTCCTACGAGCAGTACTTC. Encoded protein: CASSSGFSYEQYF.

This clonotype showed up just a few times. The chain combines TRBV29-1 with TRBJ2-1, with TRBD2 identical over 9 bases. Germline values: CDR1 SQVTM, CDR2 ANQGSEA. With V trimmed by 4 bases and J by 8 bases, 6 bases remained unmatched. The CDR3 sequence is 13 residues long. DNA for the CDR3: TGCAGCGTTGCGTCTAGCGGGGTGGATGAGCAGTTCTTC. Amino acid sequence: CSVASSGVDEQFF.

This clonotype has a count of ten or more. V and J are TRBV4-1 and TRBJ2-5; D assignment may be TRBD1 or TRBD2 (5 bases each). The CDR3 is 16 residues long. Trimming cost V 3 bases and J 5 bases, with 19 bases left between them. Germline CDR1 MGHRA, CDR2 YSYEKL. The CDR3 DNA sequence: TGCGCCAGCAGCCAGGAAACCGGGACCCGCGGGGAGACCCAGTACTTC. Translation: CASSQETGTRGETQYF.

This clonotype was detected many times. This chain connects TRBV29-1 to TRBJ2-5; 7 positions agree with TRBD1. The germline V gene has CDR1 SQVTM and CDR2 ANQGSEA. With 2 bases clipped from V and 7 bases from J, the junction kept 7 bases outside the gene matches. CDR3 size: 13 residues. The CDR3 spells CSVEWGQSRTQYF. CDR3 DNA: TGCAGCGTTGAATGGGGACAGTCCAGGACCCAGTACTTC.

This clonotype was seen a handful of times. This chain connects TRBV4-1 to TRBJ2-7; D may be TRBD2 (6 bases). Between the trimmed V and J ends, which lost 4 bases and 3 bases, there was a span of 16 bases. Germline V lookup: CDR1 MGHRA, CDR2 YSYEKL. The CDR3 totals 15 residues. CDR3 coding DNA: TGCGCCAGCAGCCCGGGAGAGAGGGATGACTACGAGCAGTACTTC. Its translation is CASSPGERDDYEQYF.

This clonotype came up many times. The rearrangement joins TRBV12-3 or TRBV12-4 to TRBJ1-4; D may be TRBD1 (5 bases). The V gene lost 6 bases and the J gene lost 2 bases, with 10 bases spanning the gap. The CDR3 sequence is 14 residues long. Written as DNA, the CDR3 is TGTGCCAGCAGCCGTCAGGGTACTAATGAAAAACTGTTTTTT. Translated, it gives CASSRQGTNEKLFF.

This clonotype was recorded a few times. The genes are TRBV11-2 and TRBJ2-2; 8 nucleotides match TRBD1. CDR1 and CDR2 from the germline V gene are SGHAT and FQNNGV. This CDR3 is 16 amino acids long. Trimming cost V 4 bases and J 1 base; bases outside gene matches: 5. The CDR3 DNA reads as TGTGCCAGCAGCTCCTGGACAGGGTGGAACACCGGGGAGCTGTTTTTT. It is translated as CASSSWTGWNTGELFF.

This clonotype was picked up many times. The chain has TRBV15 and TRBJ1-1, with unresolved D. Germline values: CDR1 LNHNV, CDR2 YYDKDF (reference sequence). The CDR3 has 14 amino acids. The V end lost 0 bases, the J end lost 1 base, and 6 bases lay between the germline ends. CDR3 loop: CATSRDQTNTEAFF. CDR3 coding DNA: TGTGCCACCAGCAGAGATCAAACGAACACTGAAGCTTTCTTT.

The sample holds many counts of this clonotype. The V call is TRBV6-6, the J call TRBJ2-5; TRBD1 is a possible D gene (5 bases). CDR3 length: 15 amino acids. V dropped 4 bases and J dropped 5 bases, with 17 bases sitting between them. CDR1 and CDR2 from the germline V gene are MNHNY and SVGAGI (reference sequence). CDR3 in DNA: TGTGCCAGCAGTTCTACTGCAGGGATCATTGAGACCCAGTACTTC. As protein: CASSSTAGIIETQYF.

This clonotype was seen at least ten times. The chain has TRBV5-4 and TRBJ2-3, with D maybe TRBD2 (5 bases). The CDR3 is 12 residues long. Germline lookup yields CDR1 SGHNT and CDR2 YYREEE (reference sequence). V gave up 4 bases and J gave up 6 bases, with 9 bases separating them. CDR3 amino acids: CASSGTGDTQYF. The CDR3 coding sequence is TGTGCCAGCAGCGGCACGGGGGATACGCAGTATTTT.

V usage is TRBV10-3 and J usage is TRBJ2-3, with 9 bases matching TRBD2. The CDR3 totals 14 residues. The trim removed 6 bases at V and 5 bases at J, leaving 6 bases unmatched. In germline, CDR1 is ENHRY, CDR2 SYGVKD. The CDR3 DNA sequence: TGTGCCATCAGCCCAGCGGGGGGAAAAGATACGCAGTATTTT. Translation gives CAISPAGGKDTQYF.

This clonotype was seen many times. This chain uses TRBV5-1 with TRBJ2-3; 13 bases align to TRBD2. The CDR3 covers 16 residues. Losses at the gene ends were 3 bases for V and 2 bases for J; bases not matched to a gene: 3. Germline loops: CDR1 SGHRS, CDR2 YFSETQ. The CDR3, as DNA: TGCGCCAGCAGCTCGGGACTAGCGGGGCTCACAGATACGCAGTATTTT. Translated, it gives CASSSGLAGLTDTQYF. The variable domain in full, with the rest retrieved from reference TRBV5-1 and TRBJ2-3, is KAGVTQTPRYLIKTRGQQVTLSCSPISGHRSVSWYQQTPGQGLQFLFEYFSETQRNKGNFPGRFSGRQFSNSRSEMNVSTLELGDSALYLCASSSGLAGLTDTQYFGPGTRLTVL.

This clonotype showed up many times. The gene calls are TRBV9 and TRBJ2-5; D perhaps matches TRBD2 (6 bases). The CDR3 spans 14 residues. The germline V and J ends were trimmed by 4 bases and 5 bases, with 15 bases remaining between them. Germline CDR1 reads SGDLS; CDR2 reads YYNGEE. The CDR3 coding sequence is TGTGCCAGCAGCCCGGGACTCAGTTCCGAGACCCAGTACTTC. Protein sequence: CASSPGLSSETQYF.

The chain uses TRBV14 and TRBJ1-3, with D unresolved. The CDR3 loop spans 14 amino acids. CDR1 and CDR2 (germline): SGHDN, FVKESK. The ends were cut back, 4 bases at V and 4 bases at J, with 11 bases in the middle. The CDR3 nucleotides read TGTGCCAGCAGCCGGACGGAACTGGGAAACACCATATATTTT. Translating it yields CASSRTELGNTIYF.

This clonotype was recorded many times. This sequence joins TRBV5-5 and TRBJ2-1; weak D call: TRBD2 (7 bases). V lost 2 bases and J 4 bases, leaving 13 bases between the germline ends. Looked up from germline, CDR1 is SGHKS and CDR2 is YYEKEE (reference sequence). The CDR3 sequence is 15 residues long. CDR3 residues: CASSFVRGPYNEQFF. Written as DNA, the CDR3 is TGTGCCAGCAGCTTTGTGCGGGGGCCATACAATGAGCAGTTCTTC.

V gene TRBV20-1 combines with J gene TRBJ1-2, with 7 positions matching TRBD1. Losses at the gene ends were 6 bases for V and 4 bases for J; bases not matched to a gene: 2. Per germline, CDR1 DFQATT and CDR2 SNEGSKA (reference sequence). The CDR3 runs to 11 residues. The CDR3 loop is CSAGQVYGYTF. CDR3 DNA: TGCAGTGCCGGACAGGTCTATGGCTACACCTTC.

V gene TRBV6-5 combines with J gene TRBJ2-5; no firm D call. The CDR3 sequence is 12 residues long. The V and J ends lost 8 bases and 4 bases respectively, with 11 bases between them. Per germline, CDR1 MNHEY and CDR2 SVGAGI. For the CDR3, the DNA is TGTGCCAGCGGTCTTTCACGAGAGACCCAGTACTTC. This gives the protein CASGLSRETQYF.